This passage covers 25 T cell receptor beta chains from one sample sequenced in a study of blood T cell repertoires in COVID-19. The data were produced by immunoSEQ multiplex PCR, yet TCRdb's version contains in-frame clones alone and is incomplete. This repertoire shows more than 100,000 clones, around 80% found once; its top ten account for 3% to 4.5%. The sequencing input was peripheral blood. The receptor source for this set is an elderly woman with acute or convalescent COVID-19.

The CDR3 spells CASSLRQGTGHEQFF. CDR3 DNA: TGCGCCAGCAGCTTGAGACAGGGGACAGGTCATGAGCAGTTCTTC. The chain uses TRBV5-1 and TRBJ2-1, with 8 bases identical to TRBD1. J was trimmed by 8 bases and V by 1 base; bases with no gene match: 8. Germline V gene data show CDR1 as SGHRS and CDR2 as YFSETQ. The CDR3 runs to 15 residues.

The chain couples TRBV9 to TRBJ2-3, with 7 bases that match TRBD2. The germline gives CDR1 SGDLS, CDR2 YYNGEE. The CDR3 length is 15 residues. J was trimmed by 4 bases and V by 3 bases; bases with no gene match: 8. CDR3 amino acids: CASSAGGGVADTQYF. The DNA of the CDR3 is TGTGCCAGCAGCGCTGGGGGAGGGGTGGCAGATACGCAGTATTTT.

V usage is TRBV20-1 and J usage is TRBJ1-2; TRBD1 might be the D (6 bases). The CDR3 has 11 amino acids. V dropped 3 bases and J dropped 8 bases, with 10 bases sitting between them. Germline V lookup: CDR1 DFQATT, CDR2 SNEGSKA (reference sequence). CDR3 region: CSASNRVGYTF. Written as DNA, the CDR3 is TGCAGTGCTAGTAACAGGGTCGGCTACACCTTC.

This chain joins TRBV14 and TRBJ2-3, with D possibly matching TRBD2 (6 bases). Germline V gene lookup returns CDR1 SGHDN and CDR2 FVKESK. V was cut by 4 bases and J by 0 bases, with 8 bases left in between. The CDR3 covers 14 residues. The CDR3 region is CASSPGLSTDTQYF. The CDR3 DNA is TGTGCCAGCAGCCCAGGACTAAGCACAGATACGCAGTATTTT.

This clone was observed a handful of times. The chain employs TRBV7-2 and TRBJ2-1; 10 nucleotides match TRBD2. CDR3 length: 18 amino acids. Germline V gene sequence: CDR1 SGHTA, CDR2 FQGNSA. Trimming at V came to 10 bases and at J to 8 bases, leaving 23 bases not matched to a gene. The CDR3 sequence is CATHREKLGLAIIDEQFF. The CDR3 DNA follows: TGTGCCACGCACAGGGAAAAATTGGGACTAGCGATTATCGATGAGCAGTTCTTC.

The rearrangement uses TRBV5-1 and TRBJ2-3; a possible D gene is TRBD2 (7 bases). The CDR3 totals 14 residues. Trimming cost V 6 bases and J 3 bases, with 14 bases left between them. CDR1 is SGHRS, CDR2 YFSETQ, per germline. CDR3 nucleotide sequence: TGCGCCAGCAACGAGGGAGGGGGGACAGATACGCAGTATTTT. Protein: CASNEGGGTDTQYF.

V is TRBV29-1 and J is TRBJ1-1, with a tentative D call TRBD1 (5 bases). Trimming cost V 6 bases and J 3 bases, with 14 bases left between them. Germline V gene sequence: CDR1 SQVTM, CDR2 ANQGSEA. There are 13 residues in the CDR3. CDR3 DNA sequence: TGCAGCGTCTGGGGCCCGTCCCACACTGAAGCTTTCTTT. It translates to CSVWGPSHTEAFF.

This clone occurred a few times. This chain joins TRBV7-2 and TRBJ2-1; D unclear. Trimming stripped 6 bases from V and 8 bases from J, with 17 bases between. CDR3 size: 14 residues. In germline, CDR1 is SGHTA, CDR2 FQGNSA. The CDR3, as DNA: TGTGCCAGCAGGTCCGGGTCAGTCTTAGATGAGCAGTTCTTC. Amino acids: CASRSGSVLDEQFF.

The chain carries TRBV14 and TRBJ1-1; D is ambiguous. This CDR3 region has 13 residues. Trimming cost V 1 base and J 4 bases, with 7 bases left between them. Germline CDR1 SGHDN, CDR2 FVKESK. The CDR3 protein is CASSQGSVTEAFF. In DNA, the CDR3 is TGTGCCAGCAGCCAAGGGTCAGTCACTGAAGCTTTCTTT.

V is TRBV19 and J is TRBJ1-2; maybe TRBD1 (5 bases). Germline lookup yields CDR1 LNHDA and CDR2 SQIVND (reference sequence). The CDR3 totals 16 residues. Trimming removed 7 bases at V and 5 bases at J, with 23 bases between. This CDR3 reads CASIREGGVGQYGYTF. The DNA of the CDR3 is TGTGCCAGTATCAGGGAAGGCGGGGTCGGTCAATATGGCTACACCTTC.

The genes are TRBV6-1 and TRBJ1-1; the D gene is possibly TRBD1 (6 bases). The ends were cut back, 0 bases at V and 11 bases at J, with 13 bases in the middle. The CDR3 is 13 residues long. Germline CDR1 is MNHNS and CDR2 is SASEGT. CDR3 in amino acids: CASSEAGGQKAFF. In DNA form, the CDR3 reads TGTGCCAGCAGTGAAGCAGGGGGACAAAAGGCTTTCTTT.

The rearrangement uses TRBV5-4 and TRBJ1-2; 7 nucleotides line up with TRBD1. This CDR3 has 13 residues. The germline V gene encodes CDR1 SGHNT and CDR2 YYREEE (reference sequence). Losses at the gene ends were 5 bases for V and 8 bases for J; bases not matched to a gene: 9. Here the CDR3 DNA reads TGTGCCAGCAGAATGGCAGGGGGAGAAGGCTACACCTTC. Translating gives CASRMAGGEGYTF.

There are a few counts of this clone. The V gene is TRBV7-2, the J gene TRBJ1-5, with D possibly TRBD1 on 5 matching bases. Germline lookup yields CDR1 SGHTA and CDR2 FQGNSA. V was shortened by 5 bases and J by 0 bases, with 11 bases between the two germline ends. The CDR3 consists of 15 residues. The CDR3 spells CASSPIGGSNQPQHF. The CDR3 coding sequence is TGTGCCAGCAGCCCGATCGGGGGTAGCAATCAGCCCCAGCATTTT.

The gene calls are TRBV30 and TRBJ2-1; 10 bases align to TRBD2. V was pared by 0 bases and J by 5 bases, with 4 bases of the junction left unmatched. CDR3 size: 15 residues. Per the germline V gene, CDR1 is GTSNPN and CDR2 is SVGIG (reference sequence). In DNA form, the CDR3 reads TGTGCCTGGAGTGTAACTAGCGGGGTCAACAATGAGCAGTTCTTC. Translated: CAWSVTSGVNNEQFF. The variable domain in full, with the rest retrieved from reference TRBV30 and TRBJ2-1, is SQTIHQWPATLVQPVGSPLSLECTVEGTSNPNLYWYRQAAGRGLQLLFYSVGIGQISSEVPQNLSASRPQDRQFILSSKKLLLSDSGFYLCAWSVTSGVNNEQFFGPGTRLTVL.

CDR3 nucleotide sequence: TGTGCCAGCAGTCTCTGGGCCAACTACGAGCAGTACTTC. This sequence encodes CASSLWANYEQYF. The chain has TRBV12-3 or TRBV12-4 and TRBJ2-7, with D hard to call. V lost 5 bases and J 3 bases, leaving 11 bases between the germline ends. The CDR3 length is 13 residues.

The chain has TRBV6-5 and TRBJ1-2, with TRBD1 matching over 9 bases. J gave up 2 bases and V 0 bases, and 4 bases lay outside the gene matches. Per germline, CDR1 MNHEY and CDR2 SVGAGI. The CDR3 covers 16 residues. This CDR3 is CASSYSGTGTNYGYTF. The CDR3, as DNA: TGTGCCAGCAGTTACTCGGGGACAGGGACGAACTATGGCTACACCTTC.

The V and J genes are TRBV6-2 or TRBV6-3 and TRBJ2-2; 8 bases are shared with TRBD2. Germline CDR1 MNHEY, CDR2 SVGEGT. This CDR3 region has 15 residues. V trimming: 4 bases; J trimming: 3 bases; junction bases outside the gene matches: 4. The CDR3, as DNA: TGTGCCAGCAGTTGGATCGGGGGGGACACCGGGGAGCTGTTTTTT. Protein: CASSWIGGDTGELFF.

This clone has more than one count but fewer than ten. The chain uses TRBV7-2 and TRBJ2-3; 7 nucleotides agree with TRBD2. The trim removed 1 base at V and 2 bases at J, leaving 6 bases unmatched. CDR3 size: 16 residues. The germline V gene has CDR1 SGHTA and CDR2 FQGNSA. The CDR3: CASSLDLAAITDTQYF. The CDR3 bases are TGTGCCAGCAGCTTAGACCTAGCGGCCATCACAGATACGCAGTATTTT. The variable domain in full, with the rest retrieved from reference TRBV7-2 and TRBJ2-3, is GAGVSQSPSNKVTEKGKDVELRCDPISGHTALYWYRQSLGQGLEFLIYFQGNSAPDKSGLPSDRFSAERTGGSVSTLTIQRTQQEDSAVYLCASSLDLAAITDTQYFGPGTRLTVL.

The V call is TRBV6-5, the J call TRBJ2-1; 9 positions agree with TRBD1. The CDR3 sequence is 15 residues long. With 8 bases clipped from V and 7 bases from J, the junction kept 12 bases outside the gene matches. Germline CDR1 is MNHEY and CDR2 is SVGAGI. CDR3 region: CASQTGTGIGNEQFF. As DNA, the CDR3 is TGTGCCAGCCAAACCGGGACAGGGATCGGGAATGAGCAGTTCTTC.

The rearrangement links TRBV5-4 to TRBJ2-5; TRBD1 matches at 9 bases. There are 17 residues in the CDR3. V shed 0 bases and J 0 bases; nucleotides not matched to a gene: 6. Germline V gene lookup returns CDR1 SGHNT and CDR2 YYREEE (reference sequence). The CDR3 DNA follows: TGTGCCAGCAGCTTGGCATTGGGACAGGGCAACCAAGAGACCCAGTACTTC. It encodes CASSLALGQGNQETQYF.

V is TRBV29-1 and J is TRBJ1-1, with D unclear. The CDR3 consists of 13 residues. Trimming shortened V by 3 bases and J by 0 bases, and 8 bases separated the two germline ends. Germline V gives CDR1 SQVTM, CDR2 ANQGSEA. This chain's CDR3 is CSVDRFMNTEAFF. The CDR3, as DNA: TGCAGCGTTGACAGATTCATGAACACTGAAGCTTTCTTT.

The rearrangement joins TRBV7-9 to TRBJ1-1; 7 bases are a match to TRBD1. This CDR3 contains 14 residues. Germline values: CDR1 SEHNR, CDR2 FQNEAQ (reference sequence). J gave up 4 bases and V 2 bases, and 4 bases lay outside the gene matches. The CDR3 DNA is TGTGCCAGCAGCTTACAAGGGGACAGCACTGAAGCTTTCTTT. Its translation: CASSLQGDSTEAFF.

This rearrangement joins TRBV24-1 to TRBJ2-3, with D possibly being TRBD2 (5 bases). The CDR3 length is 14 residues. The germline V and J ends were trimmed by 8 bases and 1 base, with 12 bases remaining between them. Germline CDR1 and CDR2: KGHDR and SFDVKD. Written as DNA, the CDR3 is TGTGCCACCACCCCCAGCGGAGGCACAGATACGCAGTATTTT. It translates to CATTPSGGTDTQYF.

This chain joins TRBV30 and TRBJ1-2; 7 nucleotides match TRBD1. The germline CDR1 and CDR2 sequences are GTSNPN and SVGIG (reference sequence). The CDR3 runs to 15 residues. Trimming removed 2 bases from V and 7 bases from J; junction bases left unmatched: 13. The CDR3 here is CAWSPVVTGSSGYTF. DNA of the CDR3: TGTGCCTGGAGTCCTGTCGTGACAGGGTCTTCTGGCTACACCTTC.

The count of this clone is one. Here the CDR3 DNA reads TGTGCCAGCAGTCTCGGGACTCTGAATGAAAAACTGTTTTTT. It yields the protein CASSLGTLNEKLFF. V usage is TRBV2 and J usage is TRBJ1-4; possible D gene TRBD1, 5 bases. CDR3 length equals 14 residues. Germline assignment: CDR1 SNHLY and CDR2 FYNNEI. V lost 5 bases, J lost 5 bases, and 12 bases lay in between. Full variable domain (missing parts from reference TRBV2 and TRBJ1-4): EPEVTQTPSHQVTQMGQEVILRCVPISNHLYFYWYRQILGQKVEFLVSFYNNEISEKSEIFDDQFSVERPDGSNFTLKIRSTKLEDSAMYFCASSLGTLNEKLFFGSGTQLSVL.